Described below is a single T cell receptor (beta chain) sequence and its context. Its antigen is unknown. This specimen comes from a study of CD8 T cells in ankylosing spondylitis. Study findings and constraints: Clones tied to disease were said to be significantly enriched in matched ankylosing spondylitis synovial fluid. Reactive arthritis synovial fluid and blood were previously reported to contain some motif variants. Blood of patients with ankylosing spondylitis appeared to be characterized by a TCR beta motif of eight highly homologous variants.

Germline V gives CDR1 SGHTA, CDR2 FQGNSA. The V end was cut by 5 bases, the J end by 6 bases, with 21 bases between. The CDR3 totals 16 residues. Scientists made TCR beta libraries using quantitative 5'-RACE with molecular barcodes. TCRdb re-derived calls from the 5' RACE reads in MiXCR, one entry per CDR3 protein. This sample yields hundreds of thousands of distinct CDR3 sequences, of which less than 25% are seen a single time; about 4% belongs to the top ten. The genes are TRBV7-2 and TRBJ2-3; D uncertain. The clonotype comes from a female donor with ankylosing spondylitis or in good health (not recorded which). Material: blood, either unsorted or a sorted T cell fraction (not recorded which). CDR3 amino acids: CASSPVGSIHTDTQYF. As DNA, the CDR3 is TGTGCCAGCAGCCCAGTGGGCAGTATCCACACGGATACGCAGTATTTT.